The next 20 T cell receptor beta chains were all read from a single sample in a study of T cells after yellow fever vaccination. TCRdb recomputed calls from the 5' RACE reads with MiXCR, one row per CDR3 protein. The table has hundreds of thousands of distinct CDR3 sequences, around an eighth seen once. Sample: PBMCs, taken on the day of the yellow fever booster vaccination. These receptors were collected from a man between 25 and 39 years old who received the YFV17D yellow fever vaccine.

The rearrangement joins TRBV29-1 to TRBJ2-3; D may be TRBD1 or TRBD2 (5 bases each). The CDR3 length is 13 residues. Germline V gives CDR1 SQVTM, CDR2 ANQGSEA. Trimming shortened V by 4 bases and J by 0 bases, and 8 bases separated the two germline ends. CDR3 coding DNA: TGCAGCGTTGGGGGACGGAGCACAGATACGCAGTATTTT. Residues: CSVGGRSTDTQYF.

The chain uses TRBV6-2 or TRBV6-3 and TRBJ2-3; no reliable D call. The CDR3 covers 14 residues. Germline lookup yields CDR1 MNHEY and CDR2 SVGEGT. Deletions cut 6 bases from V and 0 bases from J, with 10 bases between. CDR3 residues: CASRKGGSTDTQYF. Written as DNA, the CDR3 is TGTGCCAGCAGAAAGGGCGGAAGCACAGATACGCAGTATTTT.

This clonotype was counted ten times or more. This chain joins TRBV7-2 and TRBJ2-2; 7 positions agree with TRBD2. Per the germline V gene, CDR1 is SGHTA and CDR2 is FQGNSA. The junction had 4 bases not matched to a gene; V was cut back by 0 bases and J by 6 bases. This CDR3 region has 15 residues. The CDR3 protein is CASSLAGGPPGELFF. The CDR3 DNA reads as TGTGCCAGCAGCTTAGCGGGAGGGCCCCCCGGGGAGCTGTTTTTT.

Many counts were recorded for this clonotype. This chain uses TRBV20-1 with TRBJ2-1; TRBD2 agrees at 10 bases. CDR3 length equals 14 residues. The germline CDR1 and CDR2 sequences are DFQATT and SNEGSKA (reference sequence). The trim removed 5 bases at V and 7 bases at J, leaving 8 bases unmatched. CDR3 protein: CSALSGRASNEQFF. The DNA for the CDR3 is TGCAGTGCTTTGAGCGGGAGGGCCTCTAATGAGCAGTTCTTC.

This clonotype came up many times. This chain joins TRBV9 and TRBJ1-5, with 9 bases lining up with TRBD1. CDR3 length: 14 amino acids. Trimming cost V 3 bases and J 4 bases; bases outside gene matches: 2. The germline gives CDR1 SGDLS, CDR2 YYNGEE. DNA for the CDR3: TGTGCCAGCAGCGCCGGACAGGGGAATCAGCCCCAGCATTTT. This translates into CASSAGQGNQPQHF.

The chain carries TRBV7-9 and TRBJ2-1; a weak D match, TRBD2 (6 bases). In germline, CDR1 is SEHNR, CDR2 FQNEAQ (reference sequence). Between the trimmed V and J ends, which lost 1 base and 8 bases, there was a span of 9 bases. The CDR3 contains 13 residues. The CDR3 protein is CASSLGSGDEQFF. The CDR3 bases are TGTGCCAGCAGCTTAGGATCGGGGGATGAGCAGTTCTTC. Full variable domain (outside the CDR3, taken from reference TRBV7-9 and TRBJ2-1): DTGVSQNPRHKITKRGQNVTFRCDPISEHNRLYWYRQTLGQGPEFLTYFQNEAQLEKSRLLSDRFSAERPKGSFSTLEIQRTEQGDSAMYLCASSLGSGDEQFFGPGTRLTVL.

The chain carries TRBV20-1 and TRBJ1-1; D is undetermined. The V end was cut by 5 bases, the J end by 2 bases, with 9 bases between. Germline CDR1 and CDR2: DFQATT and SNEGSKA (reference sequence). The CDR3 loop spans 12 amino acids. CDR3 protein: CSAGSTNTEAFF. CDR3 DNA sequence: TGCAGTGCTGGGTCTACCAACACTGAAGCTTTCTTT.

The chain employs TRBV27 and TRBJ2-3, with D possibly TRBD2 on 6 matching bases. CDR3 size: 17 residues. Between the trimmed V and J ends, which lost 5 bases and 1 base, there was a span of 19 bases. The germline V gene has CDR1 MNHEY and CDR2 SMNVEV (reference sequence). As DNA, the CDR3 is TGTGCCAGCAGTGCCGTCGCTAGCGTCCAGGGCACAGATACGCAGTATTTT. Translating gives CASSAVASVQGTDTQYF.

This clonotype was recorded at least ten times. CDR3 amino acids: CASSPTGYGYTF. The CDR3 nucleotides read TGTGCCAGCTCACCAACAGGATATGGCTACACCTTC. The chain is built from TRBV18 and TRBJ1-2, with D possibly TRBD1 on 5 matching bases. V gave up 2 bases and J gave up 5 bases, with 6 bases separating them. The CDR3 has 12 amino acids. From germline, CDR1 is KGHSH and CDR2 LQKENI. The variable domain in full, with the rest retrieved from reference TRBV18 and TRBJ1-2, is NAGVMQNPRHLVRRRGQEARLRCSPMKGHSHVYWYRQLPEEGLKFMVYLQKENIIDESGMPKERFSAEFPKEGPSILRIQQVVRGDSAAYFCASSPTGYGYTFGSGTRLTVV.

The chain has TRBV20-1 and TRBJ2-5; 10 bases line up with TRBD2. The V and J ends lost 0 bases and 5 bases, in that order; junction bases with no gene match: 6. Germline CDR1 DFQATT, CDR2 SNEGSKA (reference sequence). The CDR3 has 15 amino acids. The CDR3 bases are TGCAGTGCTAGAGAGGCTAGCGGGAGAGGTGAGACCCAGTACTTC. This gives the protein CSAREASGRGETQYF.

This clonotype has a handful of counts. Here the CDR3 DNA reads TGCGCCAGCAGCTTGGCCGGGGTCGACACTGGGACCCAGTACTTC. This translates into CASSLAGVDTGTQYF. The chain joins TRBV5-1 to TRBJ2-5, with D tentatively TRBD2 (5 bases). This CDR3 has 15 amino acids. The V gene's germline CDR1 is SGHRS and CDR2 YFSETQ. Trimming removed 0 bases from V and 7 bases from J, with 16 bases in between.

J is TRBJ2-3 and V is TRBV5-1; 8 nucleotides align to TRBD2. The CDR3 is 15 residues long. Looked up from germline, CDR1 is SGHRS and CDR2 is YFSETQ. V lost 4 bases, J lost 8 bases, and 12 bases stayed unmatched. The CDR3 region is CASSTSGTRIGTQYF. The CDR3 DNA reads TGCGCCAGCAGCACTTCCGGGACTAGAATCGGTACGCAGTATTTT. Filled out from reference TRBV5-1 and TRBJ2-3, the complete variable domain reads KAGVTQTPRYLIKTRGQQVTLSCSPISGHRSVSWYQQTPGQGLQFLFEYFSETQRNKGNFPGRFSGRQFSNSRSEMNVSTLELGDSALYLCASSTSGTRIGTQYFGPGTRLTVL.

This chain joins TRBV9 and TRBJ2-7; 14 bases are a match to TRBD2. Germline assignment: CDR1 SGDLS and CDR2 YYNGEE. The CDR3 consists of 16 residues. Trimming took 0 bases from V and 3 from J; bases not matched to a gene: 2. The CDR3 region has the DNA TGTGCCAGCAGCGTAGGACTAGCGGGAGGGTTCTACGAGCAGTACTTC. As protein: CASSVGLAGGFYEQYF.

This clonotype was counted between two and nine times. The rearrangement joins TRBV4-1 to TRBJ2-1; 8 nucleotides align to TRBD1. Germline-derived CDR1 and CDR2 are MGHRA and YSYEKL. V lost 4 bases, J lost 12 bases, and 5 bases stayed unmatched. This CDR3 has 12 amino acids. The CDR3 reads CASSPGGTGQFF. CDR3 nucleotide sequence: TGCGCCAGCAGCCCAGGAGGGACAGGGCAGTTCTTC.

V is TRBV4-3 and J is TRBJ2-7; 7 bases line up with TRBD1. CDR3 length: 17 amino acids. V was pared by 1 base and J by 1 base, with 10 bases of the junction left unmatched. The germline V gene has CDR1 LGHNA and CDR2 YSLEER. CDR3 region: CASSQAFDRDGSYEQYF. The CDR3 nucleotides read TGCGCCAGCAGCCAAGCCTTCGACAGGGACGGATCCTACGAGCAGTACTTC.

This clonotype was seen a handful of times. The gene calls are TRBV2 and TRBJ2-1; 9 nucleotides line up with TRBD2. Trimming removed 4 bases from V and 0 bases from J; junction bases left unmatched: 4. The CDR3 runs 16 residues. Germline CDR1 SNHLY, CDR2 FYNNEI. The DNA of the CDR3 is TGTGCCAGCAGTGCGGGACTAGCCAACTCCTACAATGAGCAGTTCTTC. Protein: CASSAGLANSYNEQFF. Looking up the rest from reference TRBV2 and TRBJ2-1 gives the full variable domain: EPEVTQTPSHQVTQMGQEVILRCVPISNHLYFYWYRQILGQKVEFLVSFYNNEISEKSEIFDDQFSVERPDGSNFTLKIRSTKLEDSAMYFCASSAGLANSYNEQFFGPGTRLTVL.

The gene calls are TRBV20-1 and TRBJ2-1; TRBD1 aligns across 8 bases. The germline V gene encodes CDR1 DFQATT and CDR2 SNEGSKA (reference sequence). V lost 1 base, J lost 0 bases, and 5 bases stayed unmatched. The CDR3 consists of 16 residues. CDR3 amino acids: CSARAQGASSYNEQFF. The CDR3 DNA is TGCAGTGCTAGAGCGCAGGGGGCGAGCTCCTACAATGAGCAGTTCTTC.

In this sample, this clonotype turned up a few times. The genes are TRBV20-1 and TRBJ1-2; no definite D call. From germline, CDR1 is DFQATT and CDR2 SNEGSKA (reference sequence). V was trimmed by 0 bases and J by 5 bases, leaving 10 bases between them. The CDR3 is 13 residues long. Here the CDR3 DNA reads TGCAGTGCTAGAGATTACGATCGGTATGGCTACACCTTC. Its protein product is CSARDYDRYGYTF.

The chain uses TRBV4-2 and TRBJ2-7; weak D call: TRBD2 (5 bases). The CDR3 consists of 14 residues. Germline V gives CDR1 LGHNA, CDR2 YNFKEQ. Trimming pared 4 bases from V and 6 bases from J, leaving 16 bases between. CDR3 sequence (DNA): TGTGCCAGCAGCCTGACGCAGCTAGCTGCCGAGCAGTACTTC. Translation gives CASSLTQLAAEQYF.

This CDR3 is CSAPGYLSYNEQFF. The DNA of the CDR3 is TGCAGTGCTCCAGGGTATCTCTCCTACAATGAGCAGTTCTTC. This chain connects TRBV29-1 to TRBJ2-1; D may be TRBD1 (5 bases). This CDR3 is built from 14 residues. Germline lookup yields CDR1 SQVTM and CDR2 ANQGSEA.